This TCR beta chain is from a study of T-cell memory formation after mild COVID-19. Whole-study results and caveats: Second-wave clones reaching peak frequency on day 37 lacked confirmed SARS-CoV-2 specificity. Cross-reactive memory seemingly joined, as some responding clones were found in pre-infection memory. For contracting clones, CD4+ ones sat mainly in CM and EM, CD8+ in EMRA.

About this clonotype: What it binds is unknown.

The V gene lost 0 bases and the J gene lost 6 bases, with 9 bases spanning the gap. CDR3 length: 14 amino acids. Germline CDR1 SGHAT, CDR2 FQNNGV. The TCR alpha and TCR beta cDNA libraries, bearing sample barcodes and UMIs, were generated by 5'RACE using constant-segment primers. TCRdb re-called the 5' RACE reads through MiXCR, storing one row per CDR3 protein. The table has around 320,000 distinct CDR3 sequences, 15% to 20% seen once; the top ten hold around 20%. The chain uses TRBV11-2 and TRBJ2-1; maybe TRBD1 (5 bases). This receptor was identified in a man aged 18 to 29 who had mild COVID-19 (a few samples of this study predate the infection). Cell type and time point are not known. The sample consisted of PBMCs or a T cell subset sorted from them (not recorded which). CDR3 loop: CASSLERQGNEQFF. The CDR3, as DNA: TGTGCCAGCAGCTTAGAACGGCAGGGCAATGAGCAGTTCTTC.